This TCR beta chain was observed in a study of T cells in Graves' hyperthyroidism and ophthalmopathy. RNA transcripts provided the source from which TCR beta CDR3 regions were amplified. The HTBI primer set drove a first-round RT-PCR of the TCR CDR3. MiXCR, run by TCRdb on the multiplex PCR reads, gives a single entry per CDR3 protein. The data hold about 620,000 distinct CDR3 sequences, with about 16% observed a single time. Overall study findings and caveats: Stable hyperthyroidism was separated from ophthalmopathy by a model based on 13 V-J features.

Germline CDR1 reads SQVTM; CDR2 reads ANQGSEA. The CDR3 is 12 amino acids. V trimming: 7 bases; J trimming: 7 bases; junction bases outside the gene matches: 5. With respect to this clonotype: The antigen remains undetermined.

The clonotype was recovered from a woman in her 30s with Graves' hyperthyroidism. The genes are TRBV29-1 and TRBJ2-5; 11 bases are a match to TRBD2. Source material: blood. CDR3: CSGGTSGGTQYF. The CDR3 DNA reads TGCAGCGGGGGGACTAGCGGCGGGACCCAGTACTTC.